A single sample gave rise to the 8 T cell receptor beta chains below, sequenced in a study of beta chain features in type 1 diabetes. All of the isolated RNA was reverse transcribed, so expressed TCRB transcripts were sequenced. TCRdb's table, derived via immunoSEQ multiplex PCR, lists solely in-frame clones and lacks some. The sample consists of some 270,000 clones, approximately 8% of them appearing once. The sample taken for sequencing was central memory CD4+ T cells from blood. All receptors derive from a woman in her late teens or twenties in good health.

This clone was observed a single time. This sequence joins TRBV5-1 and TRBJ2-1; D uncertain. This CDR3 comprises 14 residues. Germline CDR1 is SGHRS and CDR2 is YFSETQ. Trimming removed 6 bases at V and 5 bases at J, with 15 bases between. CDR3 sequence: CASMRLLSDNEQFF. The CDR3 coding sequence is TGCGCCAGCATGAGGCTGCTAAGCGACAATGAGCAGTTCTTC.

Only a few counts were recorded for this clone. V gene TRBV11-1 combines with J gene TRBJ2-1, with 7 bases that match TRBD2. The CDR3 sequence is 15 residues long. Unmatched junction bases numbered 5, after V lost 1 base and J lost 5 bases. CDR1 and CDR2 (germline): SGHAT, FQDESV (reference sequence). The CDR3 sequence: CASSLGTRQNNEQFF. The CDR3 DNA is TGTGCCAGCAGCTTAGGGACTAGGCAAAACAATGAGCAGTTCTTC.

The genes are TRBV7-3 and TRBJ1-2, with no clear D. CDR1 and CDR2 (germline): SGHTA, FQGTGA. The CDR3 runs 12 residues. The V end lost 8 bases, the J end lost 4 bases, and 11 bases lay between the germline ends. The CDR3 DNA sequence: TGTGCCAGCGGCGGCGGTTTCTATGGCTACACCTTC. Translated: CASGGGFYGYTF.

The CDR3 here is CASGNGQGETQYF. DNA of the CDR3: TGTGCCAGCGGCAACGGACAGGGGGAGACCCAGTACTTC. The chain employs TRBV7-2 and TRBJ2-5; 9 bases are a match to TRBD1. Unmatched junction bases numbered 6, after V lost 8 bases and J lost 5 bases. Germline V lookup: CDR1 SGHTA, CDR2 FQGNSA. The CDR3 totals 13 residues.

The CDR3 DNA is TGCGCCAGCAGCCAAATCGCGAGACAGTTGAAAAACATTCAGTACTTC. This codes for CASSQIARQLKNIQYF. V and J are TRBV4-1 and TRBJ2-4; maybe TRBD1 (5 bases). Germline-derived CDR1 and CDR2 are MGHRA and YSYEKL. The CDR3 has 16 amino acids. The ends were cut back, 2 bases at V and 4 bases at J, with 15 bases in the middle.

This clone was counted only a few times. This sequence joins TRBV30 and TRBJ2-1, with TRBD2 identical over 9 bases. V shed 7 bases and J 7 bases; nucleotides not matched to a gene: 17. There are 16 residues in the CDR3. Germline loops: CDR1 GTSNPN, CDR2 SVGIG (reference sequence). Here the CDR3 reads CASLAGVVPIGNEQFF. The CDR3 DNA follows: TGTGCCTCTTTAGCGGGAGTAGTTCCAATTGGGAATGAGCAGTTCTTC.

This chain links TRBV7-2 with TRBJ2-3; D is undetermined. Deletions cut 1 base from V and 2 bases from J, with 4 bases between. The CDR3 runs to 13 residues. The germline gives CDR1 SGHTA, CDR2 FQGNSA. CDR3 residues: CASSLDLTDTQYF. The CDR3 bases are TGTGCCAGCAGCTTAGACCTCACAGATACGCAGTATTTT.

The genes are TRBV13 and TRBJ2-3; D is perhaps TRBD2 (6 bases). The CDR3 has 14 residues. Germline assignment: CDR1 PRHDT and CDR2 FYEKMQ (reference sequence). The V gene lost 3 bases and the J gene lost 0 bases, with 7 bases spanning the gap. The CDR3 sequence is CASSFSGSTDTQYF. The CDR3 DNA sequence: TGTGCCAGCAGCTTTAGCGGTAGCACAGATACGCAGTATTTT.